Sequencing of this T cell receptor beta chain was carried out in a study of beta chain features in type 1 diabetes. In regard to this clone: Its antigen is as yet unknown.

Expressed TCRB transcripts got sequenced, as all isolated RNA was reverse transcribed. Clones were read by immunoSEQ multiplex PCR, and TCRdb kept only the in-frame ones, dropping some. The data show some 660,000 clones, about 14% seen once. Between the trimmed V and J ends, which lost 6 bases and 0 bases, there was a span of 10 bases. This CDR3 comprises 14 residues. Germline assignment: CDR1 SGHTA and CDR2 FQGNSA. Central memory, naive, regulatory and stem cell-like memory CD4+ cells were sorted by CD45RO/CCR7/CD25/CD127/CD95/CD27. Study findings and constraints: The study found moderately but significantly shorter TCRB CDR3s in all four CD4+ subsets of Type 1 diabetes patients. Insertions at VDJ junctions were less frequent in type 1 diabetes patients. These patients also deleted more nucleotides at the same junctions. PCR might preferentially amplify shorter templates, equally in patients and controls. When cDNA is sequenced, cells with high TCR expression could be over-represented.

The chain uses TRBV7-2 and TRBJ2-3; the D gene is possibly TRBD2 (6 bases). The clonotype comes from a man between 18 and 29 years old with type 1 diabetes. Sequenced: naive CD4+ T cells from blood. CDR3 coding DNA: TGTGCCAGCAGGTGGCGGGGAAGCACAGATACGCAGTATTTT. It is translated as CASRWRGSTDTQYF.